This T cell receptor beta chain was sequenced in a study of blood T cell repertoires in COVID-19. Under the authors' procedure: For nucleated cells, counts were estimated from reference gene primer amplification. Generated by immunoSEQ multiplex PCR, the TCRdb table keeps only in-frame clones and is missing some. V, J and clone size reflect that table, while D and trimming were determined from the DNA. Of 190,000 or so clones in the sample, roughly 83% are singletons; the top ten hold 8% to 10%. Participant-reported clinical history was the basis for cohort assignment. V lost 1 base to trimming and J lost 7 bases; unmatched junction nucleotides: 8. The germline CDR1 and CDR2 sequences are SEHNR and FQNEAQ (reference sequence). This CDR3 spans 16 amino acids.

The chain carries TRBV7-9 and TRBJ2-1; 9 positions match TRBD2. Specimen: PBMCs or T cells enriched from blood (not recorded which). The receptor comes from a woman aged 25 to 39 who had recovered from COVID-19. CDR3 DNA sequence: TGTGCCAGCAGCTTAGTTAGGCGGGAGGGCCTAAATGAGCAGTTCTTC. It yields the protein CASSLVRREGLNEQFF.